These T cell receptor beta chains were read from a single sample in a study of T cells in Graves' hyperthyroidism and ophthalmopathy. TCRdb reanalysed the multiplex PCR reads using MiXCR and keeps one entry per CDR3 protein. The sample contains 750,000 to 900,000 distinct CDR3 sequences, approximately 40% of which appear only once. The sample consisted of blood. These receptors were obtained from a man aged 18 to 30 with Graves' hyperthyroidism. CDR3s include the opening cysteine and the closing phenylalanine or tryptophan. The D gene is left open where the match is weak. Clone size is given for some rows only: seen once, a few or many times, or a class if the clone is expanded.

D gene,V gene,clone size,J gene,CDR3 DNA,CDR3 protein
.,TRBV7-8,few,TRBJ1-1,TGTGCCAGCAGCTTAGCGGGGTCAGGAGAAGCTTTCTTT,CASSLAGSGEAFF
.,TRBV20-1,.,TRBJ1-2,TGCAGTGCTCCCCCTATAACGAACTATGACTACACCTTC,CSAPPITNYDYTF
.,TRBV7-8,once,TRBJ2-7,TGTGCCAGCAGCAACAGCCGGAGTTTGGGCGAGCAGTACTTC,CASSNSRSLGEQYF
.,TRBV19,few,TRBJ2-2,TGTGCCAGTAGTTCCAGGGGATACACCGGGGAGCTGTTTTTT,CASSSRGYTGELFF
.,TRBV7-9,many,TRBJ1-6,TGTGCCAGCGGGCATTATAATTCACCCCTCCACTTT,CASGHYNSPLHF
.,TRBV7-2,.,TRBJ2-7,TGTGCCAGCAGCTTAGAGGTATATTTAGCCTACGAGCAGTACTTC,CASSLEVYLAYEQYF
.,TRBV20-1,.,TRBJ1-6,TGCAGTGCTAGGACAGATAATAATTCACCCCTCCACTTT,CSARTDNNSPLHF
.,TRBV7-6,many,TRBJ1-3,TGTGCCAGCAGCTTAGCGTCGCTAAGGGGAGGAGACACCATATATTTT,CASSLASLRGGDTIYF
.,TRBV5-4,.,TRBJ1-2,TGTGCCAGCAGCCAATCCGGGTACGATGGCTACACCTTC,CASSQSGYDGYTF
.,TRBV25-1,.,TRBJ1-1,TGTGCTAGGCTGGAGGGAAGGATTTCCACTGAAGCTTTCTTT,CARLEGRISTEAFF
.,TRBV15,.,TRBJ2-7,TGTGCCACCAGCAGTCTACAGAAGGGGGGCTCCTACGAGCAGTACTTC,CATSSLQKGGSYEQYF
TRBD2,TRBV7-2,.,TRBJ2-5,TGTGCCAGCACCTTAGGACTAGCGGGAGCCCAGTACTTC,CASTLGLAGAQYF
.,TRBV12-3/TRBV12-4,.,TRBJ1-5,TGTGCCAGCAGTGAGCAGGGATGGGGAAATCAGCCCCAGCATTTT,CASSEQGWGNQPQHF
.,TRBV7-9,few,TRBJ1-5,TGTGCCAGCAGCCCCGATGGGGTAGGTAATCAGCCCCAGCATTTT,CASSPDGVGNQPQHF
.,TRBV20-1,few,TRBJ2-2,TGCAGTGCTAGGAGCCAGCGGAACACCGGGGAGCTGTTTTTT,CSARSQRNTGELFF
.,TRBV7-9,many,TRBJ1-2,TGTGCCAGCGGCCCGCCTGGCTACACCTTC,CASGPPGYTF
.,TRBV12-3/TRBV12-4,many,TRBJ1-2,TGTGCCAGCATCTCCCAGTGGGACTCTGGCTACACCTTC,CASISQWDSGYTF
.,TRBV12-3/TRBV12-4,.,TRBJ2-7,TGTGCCAGCAGTTTTGGACGGCTCGCCTACGAGCAGTACTTC,CASSFGRLAYEQYF
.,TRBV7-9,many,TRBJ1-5,TGTGCCAGCAGGGATGGAGGGGACAATCAGCCCCAGCATTTT,CASRDGGDNQPQHF
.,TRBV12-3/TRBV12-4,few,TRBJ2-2,TGTGCCAGCACCCTTGGGGGGTTGGTGTTTTTT,CASTLGGLVFF
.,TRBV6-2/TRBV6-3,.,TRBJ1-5,TGTGCCAGCAGTTCCGCGACGCCCCGGTCCCAGCATTTT,CASSSATPRSQHF
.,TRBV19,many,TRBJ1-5,TGTGCCAGTAGTATAGATCGAGCCAGGCACAATCAGCCCCAGCATTTT,CASSIDRARHNQPQHF
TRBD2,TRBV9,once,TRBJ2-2,TGTGCCAGCAGCGTAGCTAAGGGGTTAGCGGGGAACACCGGGGAGCTGTTTTTT,CASSVAKGLAGNTGELFF
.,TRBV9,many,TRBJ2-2,TGTGCCAGCAGTGCGATGGGCGGGGAGCTGTTTTTT,CASSAMGGELFF
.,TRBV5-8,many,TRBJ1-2,TGTGCCAGCAGCTGGGACACCAACTATGGCTACACCTTC,CASSWDTNYGYTF
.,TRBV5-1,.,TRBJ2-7,TGCGCCAGCAGCTTTGACAGTACCGACGAGCAGTACTTC,CASSFDSTDEQYF
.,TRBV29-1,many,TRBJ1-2,TGCAGCGTTGTGGGGGGGTCAAGTCGGTATGGCTACACCTTC,CSVVGGSSRYGYTF
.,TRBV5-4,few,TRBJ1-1,TGTGCCAGCAGCTATAGACAGACGGGTACTGAAGCTTTCTTT,CASSYRQTGTEAFF
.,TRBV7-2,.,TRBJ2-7,TGTGCCAGCAGCTTAGGTTGGGCAGCCCCCAAAGAGCAGTACTTC,CASSLGWAAPKEQYF
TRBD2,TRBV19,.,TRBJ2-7,TGTGCCAGTTCACCCCTTAGCGGGAGTCGGTACGAGCAGTACTTC,CASSPLSGSRYEQYF
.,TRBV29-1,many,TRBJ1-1,TGCAGCGTTGGCCGGGACAACAAGAACACTGAAGCTTTCTTT,CSVGRDNKNTEAFF
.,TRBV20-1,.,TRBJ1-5,TGCAGTGCTAGAGGGGTAGGGACAAATCAGCCCCAGCATTTT,CSARGVGTNQPQHF
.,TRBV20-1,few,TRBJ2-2,TGCAGTGCTAGTAGAGTTTCGAACACCGGGGAGCTGTTTTTT,CSASRVSNTGELFF
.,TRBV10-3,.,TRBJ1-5,TGTGCTAGAGAAACGGATAGCAATCAGCCCCAGCATTTT,CARETDSNQPQHF
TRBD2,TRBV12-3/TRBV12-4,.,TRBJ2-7,TGTGCCAGCAGTGACGGGGGGGCCGCCTCCTACGAGCAGTACTTC,CASSDGGAASYEQYF
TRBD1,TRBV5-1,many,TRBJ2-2,TGCGCCAGCAGCGACAGGGGGAGGGAGCTGTTTTTT,CASSDRGRELFF
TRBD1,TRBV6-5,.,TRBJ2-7,TGTGCCAGCAATAAACAGGGGTACTACGAGCAGTACTTC,CASNKQGYYEQYF
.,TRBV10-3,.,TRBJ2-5,TGTGCCATCAGTGAAGGGGGGGTCAGTCAGCCCCAGTACTTC,CAISEGGVSQPQYF
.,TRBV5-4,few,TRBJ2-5,TGTGCCAGCAGCTTCAGACAGGTCCAAGAGACCCAGTACTTC,CASSFRQVQETQYF
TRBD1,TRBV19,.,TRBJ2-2,TGTGCCAGTAGTTGGGGACAGGGAATCGGGGAGCTGTTTTTT,CASSWGQGIGELFF
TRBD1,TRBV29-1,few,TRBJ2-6,TGCAGCGTTGGAACAGGGGCTGGGGCCAACGTCCTGACTTTC,CSVGTGAGANVLTF
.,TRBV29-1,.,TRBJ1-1,TGCAGCGTCGACACCGGGACATATTCCGCGGGGGCTGAAGCTTTCTTT,CSVDTGTYSAGAEAFF
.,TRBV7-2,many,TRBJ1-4,TGTGCCAGCAGCTTAGAATCGGGAGAAAAACTGTTTTTT,CASSLESGEKLFF
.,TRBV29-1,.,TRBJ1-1,TGCAGCCCCCGCTCGACGGCAGGAACTGAAGCTTTCTTT,CSPRSTAGTEAFF
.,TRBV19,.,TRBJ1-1,TGTGCCAGCCGGGACACGTACACTGAAGCTTTCTTT,CASRDTYTEAFF
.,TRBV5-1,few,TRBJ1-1,TGCGCCAGCAGCTTCTGGCAGGTGAACACTGAAGCTTTCTTT,CASSFWQVNTEAFF
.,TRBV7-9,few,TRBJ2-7,TGTGCCAGCAGCGGCGACTCTTCCCCCAACAAGCAGTACTTC,CASSGDSSPNKQYF
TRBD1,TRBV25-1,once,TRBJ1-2,TGTGCCAGTCAAGGGGGCGCAGGTGGCTACACCTTC,CASQGGAGGYTF
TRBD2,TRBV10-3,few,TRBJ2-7,TGTGCCAGCAGACTAGCGGGGGACACCTACGAGCAGTACTTC,CASRLAGDTYEQYF
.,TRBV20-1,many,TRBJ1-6,TGCAGTGCTAGACGACCTTTATATAATTCACCCCTCCACTTT,CSARRPLYNSPLHF
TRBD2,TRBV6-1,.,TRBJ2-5,TGTGCCAGCAACCCGCGGGGGAGAGGAGAGACCCAGTACTTC,CASNPRGRGETQYF
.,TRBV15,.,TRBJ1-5,TGTGCCAGCAGCGGGGGGTTTCGGAATCAGCCCCAGCATTTT,CASSGGFRNQPQHF
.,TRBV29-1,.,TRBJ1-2,TGCAGCGCAAGCACAGGGGGCTACACCTTC,CSASTGGYTF
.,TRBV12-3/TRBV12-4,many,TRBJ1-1,TGTGCCAGTGGGGGCTTGGTTGAAGCTTTCTTT,CASGGLVEAFF
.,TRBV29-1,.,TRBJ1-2,TGCAGCGTTGTATCAGGATCCTATGGCTACACCTTC,CSVVSGSYGYTF
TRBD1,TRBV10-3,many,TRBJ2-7,TGTGCCATCAGTGAGTCCGACAGGGTAAACGAGCAGTACTTC,CAISESDRVNEQYF
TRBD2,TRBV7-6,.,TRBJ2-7,TGTGCCAGCAGCTTTGGACTAGCGGGCCCAATCTCTGCCTACGAGCAGTACTTC,CASSFGLAGPISAYEQYF
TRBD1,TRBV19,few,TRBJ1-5,TGTGCCAGCAGCTTGGGGACAGGGAGGGGTCAGCCCCAGCATTTT,CASSLGTGRGQPQHF
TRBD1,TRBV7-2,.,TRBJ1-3,TGTGCCAGCAGCGAAGACAGGGACTATGGCGGAAACACCATATATTTT,CASSEDRDYGGNTIYF